The 26 T cell receptor beta chains below all came from one sample that was sequenced in a study of T cells in Graves' hyperthyroidism and ophthalmopathy. Amplification of TCR beta CDR3 regions was performed using RNA transcripts as template. The TCR CDR3 was amplified in a first-round RT-PCR using the HTBI primer set. TCRdb re-called the multiplex PCR reads through MiXCR, storing one row per CDR3 protein. Counted here are approximately 560,000 distinct CDR3 sequences, around 46% occurring once; the ten biggest clones make up roughly 8.2%. The specimen sequenced was peripheral blood or thyroid tissue (not recorded which). These receptors all stem from a woman aged 18-29 years with Graves' hyperthyroidism.

This clonotype occurred a few times. The chain uses TRBV7-2 and TRBJ1-4; no clear D gene. This CDR3 contains 12 residues. Deletions cut 6 bases from V and 8 bases from J, with 10 bases between. Germline CDR1 and CDR2: SGHTA and FQGNSA. CDR3 sequence: CASSRNREKLFF. CDR3 sequence (DNA): TGTGCCAGCAGTAGGAATCGCGAAAAACTGTTTTTT.

A word on this clonotype: One end of the junction fails to match germline, which may point to a read error. The chain uses TRBV7-9 and TRBJ2-7; D is possibly TRBD1 or TRBD2 (5 bases each). CDR3 length equals 14 residues. Germline V gene data show CDR1 as SEHNR and CDR2 as FQNEAQ (reference sequence). The CDR3 bases are TGTGCCAGCAGCTTGGGGGACCTCTCCTACAAGCAGTACTTC. Its protein product is CASSLGDLSYKQYF.

The chain couples TRBV15 to TRBJ1-1, with D possibly matching TRBD1 (6 bases). V lost 0 bases and J lost 11, with 13 bases in between. The V gene's germline CDR1 is LNHNV and CDR2 YYDKDF (reference sequence). The CDR3 runs 13 residues. CDR3 DNA: TGTGCCACCAGCAGAGAGTCGGACAGATCGGCTTTCTTT. Its translation is CATSRESDRSAFF. The variable domain in full, completed from reference TRBV15 and TRBJ1-1, reads DAMVIQNPRYQVTQFGKPVTLSCSQTLNHNVMYWYQQKSSQAPKLLFHYYDKDFNNEADTPDNFQSRRPNTSFCFLDIRSPGLGDTAMYLCATSRESDRSAFFGQGTRLTVV.

This rearrangement joins TRBV24-1 to TRBJ2-1; 7 nucleotides match TRBD2. The J segment lost 3 bases and the V segment lost 6 bases, leaving 10 bases of the junction unmatched. The CDR3 covers 16 residues. Germline lookup yields CDR1 KGHDR and CDR2 SFDVKD. The CDR3 bases are TGTGCCACCAGTCCGGTGGGGCCTAGCGGCTACAATGAGCAGTTCTTC. Its translation is CATSPVGPSGYNEQFF.

The chain carries TRBV10-3 and TRBJ2-5; 10 positions match TRBD2. Germline lookup yields CDR1 ENHRY and CDR2 SYGVKD. Unmatched junction bases numbered 9, after V lost 10 bases and J lost 4 bases. The CDR3 sequence is 14 residues long. CDR3 protein: CATEGTSARETQYF. For the CDR3, the DNA is TGTGCCACCGAGGGGACTAGCGCGAGAGAGACCCAGTACTTC.

This clonotype was counted many times. The rearrangement joins TRBV10-3 to TRBJ2-7; TRBD1 matches at 9 bases. J lost 6 bases, V lost 11 bases, and 5 bases had no gene match. This CDR3 has 11 amino acids. Germline V gene lookup returns CDR1 ENHRY and CDR2 SYGVKD. CDR3 nucleotide sequence: TGTGCCGCCGGGACAGGGAGCGAGCAGTACTTC. This gives the protein CAAGTGSEQYF.

CDR3 nucleotide sequence: TGCAGTGTGGTTCCAGCGGCGAACACCGGGGAGCTGTTTTTT. This encodes CSVVPAANTGELFF. The V gene is TRBV20-1, the J gene TRBJ2-2, with D possibly matching TRBD2 (5 bases). Germline V gives CDR1 DFQATT, CDR2 SNEGSKA (reference sequence). The CDR3 covers 14 residues. V was pared by 7 bases and J by 0 bases, with 12 bases between.

This clonotype was observed a handful of times. This sequence joins TRBV4-1 and TRBJ1-4; D perhaps matches TRBD1 (6 bases). CDR3 size: 15 residues. The germline V and J ends were trimmed by 0 bases and 7 bases, with 12 bases remaining between them. Germline V gives CDR1 MGHRA, CDR2 YSYEKL. CDR3 in DNA: TGCGCCAGCAGCCAAGAAAGGGGGGGCGGTGAAAAACTGTTTTTT. This translates into CASSQERGGGEKLFF.

The chain links TRBV2 to TRBJ2-5; D perhaps matches TRBD1 (6 bases). The CDR3 totals 14 residues. The germline V gene has CDR1 SNHLY and CDR2 FYNNEI. The ends were cut back, 8 bases at V and 5 bases at J, with 18 bases in the middle. DNA of the CDR3: TGTGCCAGCGTCCAGGGGCTAGCCTTGGAGACCCAGTACTTC. Translated, it gives CASVQGLALETQYF.

Only a few counts were recorded for this clonotype. An end of the junction does not agree with germline; a read error may underlie this. The gene calls are TRBV24-1 and TRBJ1-5, with D tentatively TRBD1 (6 bases). CDR3 length: 14 amino acids. CDR1 is KGHDR and CDR2 is SFDVKD in the germline V gene. The CDR3 here is CASSIQGRYQPQHF. The CDR3 bases are TGTGCCAGCAGTATTCAGGGGAGGTATCAGCCCCAGCATTTT.

This clonotype was observed a handful of times. V and J are TRBV19 and TRBJ1-5; no clear D. Trimming cost V 7 bases and J 0 bases, with 13 bases left between them. There are 15 residues in the CDR3. Germline CDR1 reads LNHDA; CDR2 reads SQIVND (reference sequence). CDR3 DNA: TGTGCCAGTATTCGGACCTCTTATAGCAATCAGCCCCAGCATTTT. Amino acid sequence: CASIRTSYSNQPQHF.

This clonotype came up many times. The gene calls are TRBV15 and TRBJ1-4; D is perhaps TRBD1 (5 bases). Deletions cut 3 bases from V and 11 bases from J, with 19 bases between. The CDR3 contains 15 residues. Germline V CDR1 and CDR2: LNHNV, YYDKDF (reference sequence). DNA of the CDR3: TGTGCCACCAGCAGTGGAAGGGACCCGGCATACAAACTGTTTTTT. Translation gives CATSSGRDPAYKLFF.

This chain joins TRBV2 and TRBJ1-4, with D tentatively TRBD1 (6 bases). Trimming stripped 3 bases from V and 7 bases from J, with 21 bases between. The CDR3 contains 17 residues. Germline V gives CDR1 SNHLY, CDR2 FYNNEI. The CDR3 sequence is CASSDPRNREIGEKLFF. The CDR3 DNA reads TGTGCCAGCAGTGACCCAAGAAACAGGGAAATTGGTGAAAAACTGTTTTTT.

The sample holds many counts of this clonotype. DNA of the CDR3: TGTGCCACCAGCAGAGAGACGGACACCGGGGAGCTGTTTTTT. Its translation is CATSRETDTGELFF. V is TRBV15 and J is TRBJ2-2, with no clear D. CDR3 size: 14 residues. Germline CDR1 is LNHNV and CDR2 is YYDKDF (reference sequence). The ends were cut back, 0 bases at V and 3 bases at J, with 5 bases in the middle.

This clonotype came up a few times. The J gene is TRBJ2-6, the V gene TRBV11-2; 9 bases agree with TRBD1. Germline V lookup: CDR1 SGHAT, CDR2 FQNNGV. The J segment lost 1 base and the V segment lost 4 bases, leaving 5 bases of the junction unmatched. This CDR3 region has 17 residues. DNA for the CDR3: TGTGCCAGCAGCTCCGGGACAGGGATGTCTGGGGCCAACGTCCTGACTTTC. This sequence encodes CASSSGTGMSGANVLTF.

The rearrangement joins TRBV11-2 to TRBJ1-5; no reliable D call. CDR1 is SGHAT and CDR2 is FQNNGV in the germline V gene. The CDR3 sequence is 13 residues long. With 9 bases removed from V and 5 bases from J, the gap between germline ends came to 14 bases. The CDR3 region has the DNA TGTGCCAGTAGTTACGGGTCCGATCAGCCCCAGCATTTT. Its translation is CASSYGSDQPQHF.

In this sample, this clonotype turned up a few times. The rearrangement joins TRBV7-9 to TRBJ1-2; 8 bases align to TRBD1. This CDR3 has 15 residues. The germline gives CDR1 SEHNR, CDR2 FQNEAQ (reference sequence). Trimming at V came to 2 bases and at J to 3 bases, leaving 5 bases not matched to a gene. The CDR3 DNA reads TGTGCCAGCAGCTTATCCGGACAGGGTTACTATGGCTACACCTTC. This translates into CASSLSGQGYYGYTF.

A few counts support this clonotype. This chain joins TRBV20-1 and TRBJ1-2; the D gene is possibly TRBD1 (6 bases). CDR1 and CDR2 (germline): DFQATT, SNEGSKA (reference sequence). This CDR3 region has 14 residues. V lost 3 bases and J lost 2, with 13 bases in between. In DNA form, the CDR3 reads TGCAGTGCTAGTGAGGGGGACTCCAACTATGGCTACACCTTC. This codes for CSASEGDSNYGYTF.

As for this clonotype: This sequence may be a read error, since a much larger clone differs from it by one base. The chain links TRBV6-1 to TRBJ1-1; D remains unclear. The CDR3 runs 13 residues. V shed 7 bases and J shed 4 bases, with 13 bases lying between them. Germline values: CDR1 MNHNS, CDR2 SASEGT. The CDR3 is CASKAYQVTEAFF. The CDR3, as DNA: TGTGCCAGCAAGGCCTACCAGGTCACTGAAGCTTTCTTT.

V gene TRBV29-1 combines with J gene TRBJ1-2; 7 nucleotides agree with TRBD1. The CDR3 consists of 12 residues. V gave up 8 bases and J gave up 7 bases; unmatched junction bases: 10. The germline gives CDR1 SQVTM, CDR2 ANQGSEA. This chain's CDR3 is CSTLTDRAGYTF. As DNA, the CDR3 is TGCAGCACCCTCACTGACAGGGCTGGCTACACCTTC.

About this clonotype: Germline is not matched at one junction end, which may reflect a read error. This chain uses TRBV10-3 with TRBJ1-2; tentative D call: TRBD1 (5 bases). CDR1 and CDR2 (germline): ENHRY, SYGVKD. The CDR3 runs to 12 residues. CDR3 sequence (DNA): TGTGCCATCAGTGAGTCGGGACGTGGCCACACCTTC. Amino acid sequence: CAISESGRGHTF.

The chain recombines TRBV14 with TRBJ1-1; 7 bases align to TRBD1. CDR1 and CDR2 (germline): SGHDN, FVKESK. This CDR3 region has 15 residues. The V segment lost 4 bases and the J segment 7 bases; nucleotides outside the gene matches: 12. CDR3 residues: CASSPREDRVGEAFF. The CDR3 bases are TGTGCCAGCAGCCCGAGAGAAGACAGGGTCGGTGAAGCTTTCTTT.

This clonotype was observed many times. The rearrangement joins TRBV29-1 to TRBJ1-2; D is unclear. Germline V CDR1 and CDR2: SQVTM, ANQGSEA. V was pared by 1 base and J by 7 bases, with 7 bases between. The CDR3 is made up of 11 amino acids. CDR3: CSVEGRGGYTF. The CDR3 bases are TGCAGCGTTGAAGGGCGGGGTGGCTACACCTTC.

Notes on this clonotype: This probably arose from a read error, given a far larger clone one base away. The chain recombines TRBV10-3 with TRBJ2-5; D gene ambiguous. This CDR3 is 11 amino acids long. Germline loops: CDR1 ENHRY, CDR2 SYGVKD. This chain's CDR3 is CASSRIETQYF. CDR3 coding DNA: TGTGCCAGCAGTCGGATAGAGACCCAGTACTTC.

V is TRBV29-1 and J is TRBJ2-5; TRBD1 agrees at 7 bases. CDR3 length: 11 amino acids. Germline assignment: CDR1 SQVTM and CDR2 ANQGSEA. CDR3 in DNA: TGCAGACCCGACAGGGACGCGACCCAGTACTTC. Translated, it gives CRPDRDATQYF. The variable domain in full, with the rest retrieved from reference TRBV29-1 and TRBJ2-5, is SAVISQKPSRDICQRGTSLTIQCQVDSQVTMMFWYRQQPGQSLTLIATANQGSEATYESGFVIDKFPISRPNLTFSTLTVSNMSPEDSSIYLCRPDRDATQYFGPGTRLLVL.

As regards this clonotype: A read error may explain this, as a much larger clone is one base away. In nucleotides, the CDR3 is TGCGCCAGCAGCGAGGGACTAGCGGGAGTACAAGAGACCCAGTGCTTC. Translation gives CASSEGLAGVQETQCF. The rearrangement joins TRBV5-1 to TRBJ2-5; TRBD2 matches at 14 bases. The CDR3 is 16 residues long. Germline CDR1 SGHRS, CDR2 YFSETQ.